This T cell receptor (beta chain) was found in a study of naive and memory T cell subsets (TCRdb year 2017). For the study in its entirety: An open-source, UMI-based TCR alpha and beta sequencing pipeline was applied to sorted naive and memory peripheral blood T cell subsets. The results of the functional CMV T cell responses matched the IgG serology results in every case. RNA was DNase-treated and reverse transcribed with TCR constant-region primers, mostly using SuperScript III.

The method behind the library was UMI-ligation and nested PCR. To cover both TRBC1 and TRBC2, the beta constant-region primer consisted of an equimolar mix of two oligonucleotides. Four rounds of PCR, combining the SP2 primer with nested alpha and beta constant-region primers, were used to amplify the ligated cDNA. A single-stranded oligonucleotide bearing the SP2 primer plus a 12-nucleotide UMI was ligated onto the 3' end of the cDNA by T4 RNA ligase 1. Incubation of the ligation reaction lasted roughly 18-25 hours at 16 degrees C. PCR2 was typically run as a SYBR Green qPCR and stopped at a predetermined threshold to prevent over-amplification. All purifications after the first were performed with Agencourt AMPure XP magnetic beads. Libraries were quantified by Qubit and checked on a TapeStation, with a main peak expected near 650 bp. Pooled libraries were sequenced on an Illumina MiSeq with v2 2x251 paired-end kits, typically giving roughly 0.9-2.2 million reads per sample. Each sample library was pooled at approximately 4 nM, and about 4.5-7% PhiX was included to improve cluster recognition. Processing in the source paper ran as follows. Using tag matching that tolerated one base-pair mismatch, Decombinator assigned V and J genes to FASTQ reads that had been processed by Demultiplexor. Collapsinator relied on UMIs to fix sequencing errors as well as frequency errors caused by PCR heterogeneity. CDR3Translator translated TCRs and extracted CDR3s from the conserved cysteine to the FGXG phenylalanine, flagging non-productive sequences. Gini, Shannon entropy and inverse Simpson indices were calculated on repertoires that had been subsampled to equal numbers of UMI-defined TCRs. Clonotype abundance distributions were fitted to a power law by maximum likelihood within the linear range. Similar UMI counts, unique TCR numbers and clonal distributions were obtained with the pipeline and with MIGEC on one naive CD8 sample. The repertoires were searched for roughly 7,900 CMV-associated CDR3 sequences that had been compiled from VDJdb and a published dataset. TCRdb reran the public reads through fastp at Q25 and MiXCR, keeping productive beta chains. For every CDR3 protein sequence, its rows merge into one entry that carries the most common genes and DNA. TCRdb's processing, not the authors', yielded these V and J calls. The sample yields some 110,000 distinct CDR3 sequences; around 35% were counted once. The ten most abundant clones make up more than 0.8% of the sample.

The paper as a whole reports these results and caveats: A power law was followed by TCR abundance, with an exponent that differed between naive and memory subsets but was consistent across the three individuals. After error correction, only a single occurrence was seen for over 95% of naive TCR sequences, so much steeper abundance distributions were produced than in memory subsets. In both CD4 and CD8 cells, a rise in Gini index and a fall in Shannon and inverse Simpson diversity were observed from naive through CM, EM and EMRA. Single alpha or beta chain sequences, rather than paired alpha/beta receptors, were used to define clonotypes. RNA-based TCR counts may be affected by expression changes linked to T cell activation and differentiation. The repertoire findings for the naive and memory subsets could not be validated against a ground truth, as none was available.

A distance of 18 bases separates the germline ends of V and J, which lose 5 bases and 5 bases respectively. From the cysteine up to the phenylalanine, the CDR3 has a length of 15 residues. Of the read, only the CDR3 DNA is kept; its 45 bases are in frame from base 1. The germline V gene yields SGHTA for CDR1 and FQGNSA for CDR2. From the second PCR step onward, the TCR alpha chain libraries and the TCR beta chain libraries were amplified separately. The CMV status of each donor was determined by measuring IFNgamma production from CD4+ T cells after fresh PBMCs had been stimulated overnight with CMV viral lysate. Using Miltenyi beads, CD4 T cells were first positively selected, and CD8 T cells were then positively selected from the CD4-negative fraction. Cells were stained for CD3, CD4, CD8, CD45RA, CD27 and a live/dead dye and were sorted on a BD Aria II into four subsets based on CD45RA and CD27. A few healthy volunteers provided blood, and the blood of each volunteer was split into CD4 and CD8 T cells and then into four differentiation subsets. Approximately 120 ml of peripheral blood was collected from each donor, and PBMC were isolated by Ficoll-Paque PLUS density-gradient centrifugation. Sorted cells were lysed in RLT buffer, and RNA was extracted with a Qiagen RNeasy kit and stored at -80°C.

As regards this clonotype: This clone's antigen is unknown. The record has no base qualities; no much larger clone is one base away.

The sequenced sample was central memory CD4+ T cells from blood. Reading the label with the study, this specimen's cell subset or site is: central memory, CD45RA- CD27+. The rearrangement combines TRBV7-2 with TRBJ2-5, with TRBD1 perhaps the D gene, on 7 matching bases. This TCR came from a human donor in good health. The nucleotide sequence is TGTGCCAGCAGCCCCCGCAGGGGGGTGGGGGAGACCCAGTACTTC. The encoded protein is CASSPRRGVGETQYF.